A selection of T cell receptor beta chains follows, all from one sample in a study of cytomegalovirus exposure and HLA in healthy donors. Using immunoSEQ multiplex PCR, the repertoire was profiled, and TCRdb retains in-frame clones only, with some absent. This sample has some 150,000 clones, with about 79% found just once. The sequenced sample was PBMCs. Receptor source: a man aged 35 to 55 in good health and CMV-seropositive. CDR3s include the opening cysteine and the closing phenylalanine or tryptophan. Each record gives: CDR3 protein, CDR3 DNA, clone size, J gene, D gene, V gene. The D gene is left open where the match is weak. Clone size is stated in some rows and not others, as once, few, many or a class when expanded.

CDR3: CSAREGRLFF; DNA: TGCAGTGCTAGAGAGGGGAGGCTTTTCTTT; size: few; J: TRBJ1-1; D: -; V: TRBV20-1
CDR3: CASSETSGRGDTQYF; DNA: TGTGCCAGCAGTGAGACTAGCGGGAGAGGAGATACGCAGTATTTT; size: few; J: TRBJ2-3; D: TRBD2; V: TRBV28
CDR3: CASSPQTSGGIYEQYF; DNA: TGTGCCAGTAGTCCTCAGACTAGCGGGGGCATCTACGAGCAGTACTTC; size: -; J: TRBJ2-7; D: TRBD2; V: TRBV19
CDR3: CASSAGTSGINEQFF; DNA: TGCGCCAGCAGCGCAGGGACTAGCGGGATCAATGAGCAGTTCTTC; size: once; J: TRBJ2-1; D: TRBD2; V: TRBV10-1
CDR3: CASSAGPSNQPQHF; DNA: TGTGCCAGCAGCGCGGGGCCCAGCAATCAGCCCCAGCATTTT; size: few; J: TRBJ1-5; D: -; V: TRBV7-2
CDR3: CASSDLAQGKTDTQYF; DNA: TGCGCCAGCAGTGATTTGGCACAGGGTAAAACAGATACGCAGTATTTT; size: -; J: TRBJ2-3; D: -; V: TRBV10-1
CDR3: CASRDGPGLAEYNEQFF; DNA: TGTGCCAGTAGGGACGGACCGGGACTAGCGGAATACAATGAGCAGTTCTTC; size: -; J: TRBJ2-1; D: TRBD2; V: TRBV19
CDR3: CASSLGAGVVSGEQYF; DNA: TGTGCCAGCAGCTTAGGGGCGGGGGTAGTCTCTGGGGAGCAGTACTTC; size: -; J: TRBJ2-7; D: TRBD2; V: TRBV7-9
CDR3: CASSRGTSGISEQFF; DNA: TGTGCCAGCAGTCGAGGGACTAGCGGGATTTCTGAGCAGTTCTTC; size: -; J: TRBJ2-1; D: TRBD2; V: TRBV11-3
CDR3: CASSSRTGRVSGYTF; DNA: TGCGCCAGCAGCTCCCGGACAGGGCGGGTCTCTGGCTACACCTTC; size: -; J: TRBJ1-2; D: TRBD1; V: TRBV5-1
CDR3: CASSFRLAGADTQYF; DNA: TGTGCCAGTAGTTTTAGACTAGCGGGAGCCGATACGCAGTATTTT; size: -; J: TRBJ2-3; D: TRBD2; V: TRBV19
CDR3: CASSLGTTSGSYNEQFF; DNA: TGTGCCAGCAGCTTAGGAACAACCAGCGGCTCCTACAATGAGCAGTTCTTC; size: once; J: TRBJ2-1; D: -; V: TRBV7-8
CDR3: CASSIGQIYGYTF; DNA: TGTGCCAGTAGTATTGGACAGATTTATGGCTACACCTTC; size: -; J: TRBJ1-2; D: -; V: TRBV19
CDR3: CAISERGPSYGYTF; DNA: TGTGCCATCAGTGAGAGGGGGCCCTCCTATGGCTACACCTTC; size: -; J: TRBJ1-2; D: TRBD1; V: TRBV10-3
CDR3: CASRPQGAGEQYF; DNA: TGTGCCAGCAGGCCACAGGGGGCGGGGGAGCAGTACTTC; size: -; J: TRBJ2-7; D: TRBD1; V: TRBV7-8
CDR3: CASSGGQGRGANVPTF; DNA: TGTGCCAGCAGCGGGGGACAGGGACGTGGGGCCAACGTCCCGACTTTC; size: -; J: TRBJ2-6; D: TRBD1; V: TRBV9
CDR3: CASRTGAGDLEAFF; DNA: TGCGCCAGCAGGACAGGGGCCGGGGACCTTGAAGCTTTCTTT; size: -; J: TRBJ1-1; D: TRBD1; V: TRBV10-2
CDR3: CASSLSSSEAFF; DNA: TGTGCCAGCAGCCTTTCCTCTAGTGAAGCTTTCTTT; size: -; J: TRBJ1-1; D: -; V: TRBV5-6
CDR3: CASSFPTSHYEQYF; DNA: TGTGCTAGCAGCTTCCCGACTAGCCACTACGAGCAGTACTTC; size: -; J: TRBJ2-7; D: TRBD2; V: TRBV7-7
CDR3: CASSLRRNTEAFF; DNA: TGCGCCAGCAGCTTGAGGAGGAACACTGAAGCTTTCTTT; size: -; J: TRBJ1-1; D: -; V: TRBV5-1
CDR3: CASSTLRDRWNTEAFF; DNA: TGTGCCAGTAGTACGCTCCGGGACAGGTGGAACACTGAAGCTTTCTTT; size: -; J: TRBJ1-1; D: TRBD1; V: TRBV19
CDR3: CASSVSQDIQYF; DNA: TGCGCCAGCAGCGTAAGCCAAGACATTCAGTACTTC; size: few; J: TRBJ2-4; D: -; V: TRBV5-1
CDR3: CASSPLPGQILPGELFF; DNA: TGCGCCAGCAGCCCGCTCCCGGGACAGATTCTTCCCGGGGAGCTGTTTTTT; size: few; J: TRBJ2-2; D: TRBD1; V: TRBV4-1
CDR3: CASSLAGLTEAFF; DNA: TGTGCCAGCAGCTTAGCAGGTCTCACTGAAGCTTTCTTT; size: -; J: TRBJ1-1; D: -; V: TRBV11-2
CDR3: CASSAHPGSYEQYF; DNA: TGTGCCAGCAGCGCCCATCCAGGATCCTACGAGCAGTACTTC; size: -; J: TRBJ2-7; D: -; V: TRBV9